Below are 11 T cell receptor beta chains sequenced from a single sample in a study of blood T cell repertoires in COVID-19. Repertoires were generated with immunoSEQ multiplex PCR, while TCRdb's copy carries only in-frame clones and drops some. The data hold 35,000 to 55,000 clones, with about 90% observed a single time. The sample was peripheral blood. The receptors derive from a human donor in a cohort sampled during active COVID-19.

CDR3 in amino acids: CASTLGGGEYQPQHF. In DNA, the CDR3 is TGTGCCAGCACCCTAGGGGGGGGTGAATATCAGCCCCAGCATTTT. V gene TRBV28 combines with J gene TRBJ1-5; possible D gene TRBD1, 6 bases. Germline V gene sequence: CDR1 MDHEN, CDR2 SYDVKM. The CDR3 is made up of 15 amino acids. The V end was cut by 7 bases, the J end by 5 bases, with 18 bases between. Drawing the rest from reference TRBV28 and TRBJ1-5, the complete variable domain is DVKVTQSSRYLVKRTGEKVFLECVQDMDHENMFWYRQDPGLGLRLIYFSYDVKMKEKGDIPEGYSVSREKKERFSLILESASTNQTSMYLCASTLGGGEYQPQHFGDGTRLSIL.

The rearrangement links TRBV15 to TRBJ2-2, with a possible D match to TRBD2 (5 bases). CDR3 size: 16 residues. CDR1 is LNHNV, CDR2 YYDKDF, per germline (reference sequence). Trimming cost V 0 bases and J 6 bases, with 14 bases left between them. CDR3 sequence reads: CATSREVPVGAGELFF. CDR3 sequence (DNA): TGTGCCACCAGCAGAGAAGTCCCCGTGGGAGCCGGGGAGCTGTTTTTT. The whole variable domain, remainder taken from reference TRBV15 and TRBJ2-2, is DAMVIQNPRYQVTQFGKPVTLSCSQTLNHNVMYWYQQKSSQAPKLLFHYYDKDFNNEADTPDNFQSRRPNTSFCFLDIRSPGLGDTAMYLCATSREVPVGAGELFFGEGSRLTVL.

This chain links TRBV7-6 with TRBJ2-5; D gene uncertain. V was pared by 4 bases and J by 0 bases, with 6 bases between. The CDR3 loop spans 13 amino acids. Germline V gives CDR1 SGHVS, CDR2 FNYEAQ. The CDR3 loop reads CASSSRDQETQYF. The CDR3 DNA sequence: TGTGCCAGCAGCTCCCGGGACCAAGAGACCCAGTACTTC.

This clone occurred a few times. V gene TRBV7-2 combines with J gene TRBJ2-7, with TRBD2 matching over 12 bases. The CDR3 is 16 amino acids. V lost 5 bases to trimming and J lost 2 bases; unmatched junction nucleotides: 7. The germline V gene has CDR1 SGHTA and CDR2 FQGNSA. The CDR3 loop reads CASSPQLAGGTYEQYF. The CDR3 DNA reads as TGTGCCAGCAGCCCCCAACTAGCGGGAGGAACCTACGAGCAGTACTTC.

The chain joins TRBV12-3 or TRBV12-4 to TRBJ2-7; no firm D call. The V and J ends lost 5 bases and 0 bases respectively, with 8 bases between them. The CDR3 consists of 13 residues. The CDR3 coding sequence is TGTGCCAGCAGTCCCGACTCCTCCTACGAGCAGTACTTC. Its translation: CASSPDSSYEQYF.

This chain joins TRBV6-2 or TRBV6-3 and TRBJ2-1; a weak D match, TRBD1 (7 bases). The CDR3 spans 15 residues. In germline, CDR1 is MNHEY, CDR2 SVGEGT. Trimming cost V 2 bases and J 9 bases, with 17 bases left between them. CDR3 sequence reads: CASSYRGTELVEQFF. As DNA, the CDR3 is TGTGCCAGCAGTTACCGGGGGACAGAGTTGGTTGAGCAGTTCTTC.

The chain couples TRBV7-2 to TRBJ2-1; D possibly corresponds to TRBD1 (5 bases). Germline V gene data show CDR1 as SGHTA and CDR2 as FQGNSA. With 1 base removed from V and 7 bases from J, the gap between germline ends came to 23 bases. The CDR3 is 18 amino acids. The DNA for the CDR3 is TGTGCCAGCAGCTTAGGCCCTCTCAGGGTTGGAAGCCAAAATGAGCAGTTCTTC. Amino acid sequence: CASSLGPLRVGSQNEQFF. Full variable domain (outside the CDR3, taken from reference TRBV7-2 and TRBJ2-1): GAGVSQSPSNKVTEKGKDVELRCDPISGHTALYWYRQSLGQGLEFLIYFQGNSAPDKSGLPSDRFSAERTGGSVSTLTIQRTQQEDSAVYLCASSLGPLRVGSQNEQFFGPGTRLTVL.

The V and J genes are TRBV28 and TRBJ2-2, with D perhaps matching TRBD2 (6 bases). Germline-derived CDR1 and CDR2 are MDHEN and SYDVKM. Trimming removed 6 bases at V and 5 bases at J, with 13 bases between. The CDR3 extends over 14 amino acids. The CDR3 is CASRMRGATGELFF. For the CDR3, the DNA is TGTGCCAGCAGGATGCGCGGGGCGACCGGGGAGCTGTTTTTT.

The chain is built from TRBV2 and TRBJ2-5; 12 bases fit TRBD2. With 7 bases clipped from V and 6 bases from J, the junction kept 12 bases outside the gene matches. Per the germline V gene, CDR1 is SNHLY and CDR2 is FYNNEI. CDR3 length: 16 amino acids. This CDR3 reads CASNKGGTSGQKTQYF. The CDR3 DNA sequence: TGTGCCAGCAACAAGGGGGGGACTAGCGGGCAGAAGACCCAGTACTTC.

V is TRBV20-1 and J is TRBJ2-7; D may be TRBD1 (6 bases). Trimming took off 6 bases at V and 4 bases at J, with 10 bases between the two ends. Germline CDR1 is DFQATT and CDR2 is SNEGSKA (reference sequence). The CDR3 runs 11 residues. CDR3 in DNA: TGCAGTGCAACGACAGGATACGAGCAGTACTTC. The encoded protein is CSATTGYEQYF.

This chain links TRBV28 with TRBJ2-3; D remains ambiguous. Per germline, CDR1 MDHEN and CDR2 SYDVKM. V lost 1 base to trimming and J lost 0 bases, with 14 bases between them. The CDR3 consists of 17 residues. CDR3 protein: CASSLYPKAESTDTQYF. DNA of the CDR3: TGTGCCAGCAGTTTATACCCGAAGGCGGAAAGCACAGATACGCAGTATTTT. The variable domain in full, with the rest retrieved from reference TRBV28 and TRBJ2-3, is DVKVTQSSRYLVKRTGEKVFLECVQDMDHENMFWYRQDPGLGLRLIYFSYDVKMKEKGDIPEGYSVSREKKERFSLILESASTNQTSMYLCASSLYPKAESTDTQYFGPGTRLTVL.